These 27 T cell receptor beta chains were sequenced from one sample in a study of blood T cell repertoires in COVID-19. Profiled with immunoSEQ multiplex PCR; TCRdb holds only in-frame clones, not every one. The sample lists 150,000 or so clones; approximately 86% were seen once. The sequenced sample was peripheral blood. These receptors came from a man in his fifties or sixties with COVID-19, enrolled during active disease.

The chain is built from TRBV6-6 and TRBJ1-1; no reliable D call. CDR1 is MNHNY and CDR2 is SVGAGI in the germline V gene (reference sequence). This CDR3 has 14 residues. The V end was cut by 3 bases, the J end by 1 base, with 9 bases between. The CDR3: CASSYIPRNTEAFF. DNA of the CDR3: TGTGCCAGCAGTTATATCCCGAGGAACACTGAAGCTTTCTTT.

The V and J genes are TRBV7-3 and TRBJ1-1; TRBD1 might be the D (6 bases). CDR1 and CDR2 (germline): SGHTA, FQGTGA. This CDR3 is 19 amino acids long. Trimming removed 0 bases at V and 1 base at J, with 21 bases between. Here the CDR3 reads CASSLTLIRAGDKNTEAFF. CDR3 DNA: TGTGCCAGCAGCTTAACGTTAATCAGGGCTGGGGACAAGAACACTGAAGCTTTCTTT.

The V and J genes are TRBV12-3 or TRBV12-4 and TRBJ2-5; 10 bases fit TRBD2. CDR3 length: 13 amino acids. V was clipped by 5 bases and J by 5 bases; unmatched bases: 2. CDR3 nucleotides: TGTGCCAGCAGTAGCGGGGGGGCGGAGACCCAGTACTTC. It codes for CASSSGGAETQYF.

The V call is TRBV4-3, the J call TRBJ2-3, with a possible D match to TRBD2 (6 bases). Germline CDR1 reads LGHNA; CDR2 reads YSLEER. Trimming stripped 6 bases from V and 1 base from J, with 17 bases between. The CDR3 extends over 16 amino acids. Here the CDR3 reads CASSHRDSPRTDTQYF. CDR3 DNA sequence: TGCGCCAGCAGTCATCGGGACTCCCCCCGCACAGATACGCAGTATTTT.

V gene TRBV19 combines with J gene TRBJ1-2; D remains ambiguous. Germline V gives CDR1 LNHDA, CDR2 SQIVND (reference sequence). Trimming took off 2 bases at V and 3 bases at J, with 7 bases between the two ends. This CDR3 spans 13 amino acids. The CDR3 DNA reads as TGTGCCAGTAGTATAAATACTGACTATGGCTACACCTTC. Translating it yields CASSINTDYGYTF.

This rearrangement joins TRBV7-9 to TRBJ1-2; 7 bases agree with TRBD1. Unmatched junction bases numbered 10, after V lost 5 bases and J lost 4 bases. This CDR3 is built from 15 residues. The V gene's germline CDR1 is SEHNR and CDR2 FQNEAQ (reference sequence). The CDR3, as DNA: TGTGCCAGCAGCCCGCGGGACAGAAACATCTATGGCTACACCTTC. Encoded protein: CASSPRDRNIYGYTF.

This chain connects TRBV24-1 to TRBJ2-1, with D possibly TRBD2 on 5 matching bases. V dropped 3 bases and J dropped 5 bases, with 22 bases sitting between them. The V gene's germline CDR1 is KGHDR and CDR2 SFDVKD. The CDR3 contains 18 residues. For the CDR3, the DNA is TGTGCCACCAGTGATCTGGCCCGAGGGAGCGGCGGTAACAATGAGCAGTTCTTC. It codes for CATSDLARGSGGNNEQFF.

V gene TRBV19 combines with J gene TRBJ2-5; possible D gene TRBD2, 6 bases. The CDR3 is 15 amino acids. Trimming removed 7 bases from V and 0 bases from J, with 15 bases in between. The germline CDR1 and CDR2 sequences are LNHDA and SQIVND (reference sequence). CDR3 in DNA: TGTGCCAGTAACCCCGGGACTTCGTACCAAGAGACCCAGTACTTC. It specifies CASNPGTSYQETQYF.

The J gene is TRBJ2-4, the V gene TRBV2; TRBD1 matches 8 bases. V was clipped by 1 base and J by 0 bases; unmatched bases: 2. This CDR3 spans 16 amino acids. The germline gives CDR1 SNHLY, CDR2 FYNNEI. CDR3: CASSEDRGVAKNIQYF. The CDR3 DNA reads as TGTGCCAGCAGTGAAGACAGGGGGGTAGCCAAAAACATTCAGTACTTC. Filled out from reference TRBV2 and TRBJ2-4, the complete variable domain reads EPEVTQTPSHQVTQMGQEVILRCVPISNHLYFYWYRQILGQKVEFLVSFYNNEISEKSEIFDDQFSVERPDGSNFTLKIRSTKLEDSAMYFCASSEDRGVAKNIQYFGAGTRLSVL.

The CDR3 DNA is TGTGCCAGCAGCCAAGTGAGGGGGCAGGCTAACTATGGCTACACCTTC. It translates to CASSQVRGQANYGYTF. This rearrangement joins TRBV14 to TRBJ1-2; 7 positions match TRBD1. Germline V CDR1 and CDR2: SGHDN, FVKESK. V was clipped by 1 base and J by 0 bases; unmatched bases: 5. The CDR3 loop spans 16 amino acids.

In DNA, the CDR3 is TGTGCCAGCAGTTCACAGGGACAGATCTCCTACGAGCAGTACTTC. Residues: CASSSQGQISYEQYF. J is TRBJ2-7 and V is TRBV7-9, with 7 nucleotides matching TRBD1. The CDR3 consists of 15 residues. Per the germline V gene, CDR1 is SEHNR and CDR2 is FQNEAQ (reference sequence). V lost 6 bases and J lost 0; bases outside the gene matches: 8. Looking up the rest from reference TRBV7-9 and TRBJ2-7 gives the full variable domain: DTGVSQNPRHKITKRGQNVTFRCDPISEHNRLYWYRQTLGQGPEFLTYFQNEAQLEKSRLLSDRFSAERPKGSFSTLEIQRTEQGDSAMYLCASSSQGQISYEQYFGPGTRLTVT.

This chain joins TRBV5-4 and TRBJ1-2; D is unclear. V shed 4 bases and J shed 5 bases, with 12 bases lying between them. Germline CDR1 is SGHNT and CDR2 is YYREEE (reference sequence). This CDR3 has 13 amino acids. CDR3 in DNA: TGTGCCAGCAGCCCGGAGGTAGGGTATGGCTACACCTTC. Translating gives CASSPEVGYGYTF.

The V gene is TRBV7-9, the J gene TRBJ2-2; a weak D match, TRBD1 (5 bases). CDR1 and CDR2 from the germline V gene are SEHNR and FQNEAQ (reference sequence). The CDR3 runs 15 residues. The V gene lost 5 bases and the J gene lost 3 bases, with 13 bases spanning the gap. CDR3 DNA: TGTGCCAGCAGCCCAGCAGGGCTGGACACCGGGGAGCTGTTTTTT. Its protein product is CASSPAGLDTGELFF.

This chain joins TRBV5-1 and TRBJ1-6, with D possibly matching TRBD1 (5 bases). Germline CDR1 and CDR2: SGHRS and YFSETQ. The CDR3 is made up of 15 amino acids. Trimming cost V 1 base and J 7 bases, with 12 bases left between them. CDR3 in amino acids: CASSLQGDFNSPLHF. CDR3 bases: TGCGCCAGCAGCTTGCAGGGCGACTTCAATTCACCCCTCCACTTT. Supplemented by reference TRBV5-1 and TRBJ1-6, the full variable domain reads KAGVTQTPRYLIKTRGQQVTLSCSPISGHRSVSWYQQTPGQGLQFLFEYFSETQRNKGNFPGRFSGRQFSNSRSEMNVSTLELGDSALYLCASSLQGDFNSPLHFGNGTRLTVT.

The J gene is TRBJ1-6, the V gene TRBV6-6, with D perhaps matching TRBD1 (5 bases). Deletions cut 6 bases from V and 10 bases from J, with 16 bases between. The CDR3 sequence is 14 residues long. Germline values: CDR1 MNHNY, CDR2 SVGAGI (reference sequence). CDR3 nucleotide sequence: TGTGCCAGCAGCCCCGCGGGGGGAGGATCACCCCTCCACTTT. It codes for CASSPAGGGSPLHF.

CDR3 sequence: CASSGAGGETEAFF. The CDR3 nucleotides read TGCGCCAGCAGCGGGGCAGGGGGCGAGACTGAAGCTTTCTTT. The V call is TRBV5-1, the J call TRBJ1-1; 8 bases are shared with TRBD1. Germline lookup yields CDR1 SGHRS and CDR2 YFSETQ. With V trimmed by 4 bases and J by 5 bases, 7 bases remained unmatched. The CDR3 covers 14 residues.

The chain has TRBV13 and TRBJ1-4, with 12 bases identical to TRBD1. This CDR3 comprises 16 residues. The germline gives CDR1 PRHDT, CDR2 FYEKMQ (reference sequence). Trimming removed 4 bases from V and 3 bases from J; junction bases left unmatched: 3. The CDR3 region is CASSSRDRGPNEKLFF. CDR3 coding DNA: TGTGCCAGCAGCTCCCGGGACAGGGGGCCTAATGAAAAACTGTTTTTT. The variable domain in full, completed from reference TRBV13 and TRBJ1-4, reads AAGVIQSPRHLIKEKRETATLKCYPIPRHDTVYWYQQGPGQDPQFLISFYEKMQSDKGSIPDRFSAQQFSDYHSELNMSSLELGDSALYFCASSSRDRGPNEKLFFGSGTQLSVL.

This chain joins TRBV7-9 and TRBJ2-2; D gene ambiguous. This CDR3 is 14 amino acids long. Between the trimmed V and J ends, which lost 1 base and 2 bases, there was a span of 5 bases. Germline CDR1 reads SEHNR; CDR2 reads FQNEAQ (reference sequence). Here the CDR3 reads CASSLVPNTGELFF. In DNA, the CDR3 is TGTGCCAGCAGCTTAGTCCCAAACACCGGGGAGCTGTTTTTT. The full variable domain, completed using reference TRBV7-9 and TRBJ2-2, is DTGVSQNPRHKITKRGQNVTFRCDPISEHNRLYWYRQTLGQGPEFLTYFQNEAQLEKSRLLSDRFSAERPKGSFSTLEIQRTEQGDSAMYLCASSLVPNTGELFFGEGSRLTVL.

The V call is TRBV18, the J call TRBJ1-1; no firm D call. Trimming cost V 0 bases and J 9 bases, with 11 bases left between them. Germline assignment: CDR1 KGHSH and CDR2 LQKENI. The length of the CDR3 is 13 residues. CDR3 coding DNA: TGTGCCAGCTCACCACCGGTGGGCGCGCAAGCTTTCTTT. Protein sequence: CASSPPVGAQAFF. Combining the CDR3 with reference TRBV18 and TRBJ1-1 gives the whole variable domain NAGVMQNPRHLVRRRGQEARLRCSPMKGHSHVYWYRQLPEEGLKFMVYLQKENIIDESGMPKERFSAEFPKEGPSILRIQQVVRGDSAAYFCASSPPVGAQAFFGQGTRLTVV.

V and J are TRBV11-2 and TRBJ2-3; 9 bases map to TRBD2. This CDR3 comprises 16 residues. The V segment lost 1 base and the J segment 4 bases; nucleotides outside the gene matches: 6. CDR1 and CDR2 (germline): SGHAT, FQNNGV. Here the CDR3 reads CASSLVAAGGADTQYF. The CDR3 coding sequence is TGTGCCAGCAGCTTAGTAGCAGCGGGAGGAGCAGATACGCAGTATTTT.

This CDR3 is CATKGSTNTGELFF. As DNA, the CDR3 is TGTGCCACCAAAGGGAGCACGAACACCGGGGAGCTGTTTTTT. V usage is TRBV24-1 and J usage is TRBJ2-2; maybe TRBD2 (5 bases). V lost 8 bases to trimming and J lost 0 bases, with 9 bases between them. CDR1 and CDR2 from the germline V gene are KGHDR and SFDVKD. The CDR3 runs 14 residues.

The CDR3 DNA reads TGCGCCAGCAGCTTACAGGGAGTTGGGTCTGAAGCTTTCTTT. This codes for CASSLQGVGSEAFF. The rearrangement links TRBV5-1 to TRBJ1-1; TRBD1 might be the D (6 bases). This CDR3 spans 14 amino acids. V shed 2 bases and J shed 6 bases, with 14 bases lying between them. CDR1 is SGHRS and CDR2 is YFSETQ in the germline V gene.

The chain carries TRBV12-3 or TRBV12-4 and TRBJ2-5; TRBD2 is a possible D gene (7 bases). The CDR3 covers 13 residues. V lost 4 bases, J lost 7 bases, and 13 bases lay in between. The CDR3 coding sequence is TGTGCCAGCAGTTCCGGGGGGCTTGGGACCCAGTACTTC. As protein: CASSSGGLGTQYF.

The chain has TRBV9 and TRBJ2-4; 7 positions match TRBD1. The junction had 3 bases not matched to a gene; V was cut back by 3 bases and J by 3 bases. The length of the CDR3 is 14 residues. CDR1 is SGDLS, CDR2 YYNGEE, per germline. In DNA, the CDR3 is TGTGCCAGCAGCGGCCGGGACAGCAAAAACATTCAGTACTTC. This gives the protein CASSGRDSKNIQYF. Using reference TRBV9 and TRBJ2-4 for the parts outside the CDR3, the full variable domain is DSGVTQTPKHLITATGQRVTLRCSPRSGDLSVYWYQQSLDQGLQFLIQYYNGEERAKGNILERFSAQQFPDLHSELNLSSLELGDSALYFCASSGRDSKNIQYFGAGTRLSVL.

About this clone: Within the sample, other DNA sequences also encode this same CDR3. This sequence joins TRBV3-1 (or the pseudogene TRBV3-2) and TRBJ2-7, with a possible D match to TRBD2 (6 bases). Germline assignment: CDR1 LGHDT and CDR2 YNNKEL (reference sequence). There are 14 residues in the CDR3. With 0 bases removed from V and 0 bases from J, the gap between germline ends came to 6 bases. This CDR3 reads CASSQDGSSYEQYF. CDR3 nucleotides: TGTGCCAGCAGCCAAGACGGGAGCTCCTACGAGCAGTACTTC.

This rearrangement joins TRBV28 to TRBJ2-2; D is uncertain. Looked up from germline, CDR1 is MDHEN and CDR2 is SYDVKM. CDR3 length equals 12 residues. CDR3 DNA sequence: TGTGCTGCGACCGACTACACCGGGGAGCTGTTTTTT. Translating gives CAATDYTGELFF.

This clone came up once. The chain combines TRBV7-2 with TRBJ1-5, with TRBD1 as a possible D gene (5 bases). Germline CDR1 reads SGHTA; CDR2 reads FQGNSA. The ends were cut back, 1 base at V and 2 bases at J, with 12 bases in the middle. The length of the CDR3 is 16 residues. CDR3 sequence reads: CASSLESGFGNQPQHF. Here the CDR3 DNA reads TGTGCCAGCAGCTTAGAGTCAGGGTTTGGCAATCAGCCCCAGCATTTT.